This is a list of T cell receptor beta chains from one sample in a study of vaccination effects on CD4 cells after COVID-19. These receptors have no identified antigens. Here immunoSEQ multiplex PCR was the method, and the copy in TCRdb shows in-frame clones only, minus some. The table includes roughly 26,000 clones, about 80% detected once. Sequencing was performed on CD4+ T cells from PBMCs cultured with HCoV-NL63 spike peptides, taken before COVID-19 vaccination. These receptor sequences come from a human donor who had a prior SARS-CoV-2 infection. CDR3s include the opening cysteine and the closing phenylalanine or tryptophan. A D gene is named only where the DNA matches it firmly. Clone size, where shown, is once, few, many, or a class for clones that have expanded.

j_call,clone_size,v_call,d_call,cdr3_aa,cdr3_nt
TRBJ1-1,NA,TRBV3-1/TRBV3-2,NA,CASSHQRVGTEAFF,TGTGCCAGCAGCCACCAGCGGGTGGGCACTGAAGCTTTCTTT
TRBJ1-2,NA,TRBV6-6,NA,CASSYSLYGYTF,TGTGCCAGCAGTTACTCCCTATATGGCTACACCTTC
TRBJ1-3,NA,TRBV4-1,TRBD1,CASSHGQGISGNTIYF,TGCGCCAGCAGCCACGGACAGGGAATCTCTGGAAACACCATATATTTT
TRBJ1-2,NA,TRBV18,TRBD1,CASASGTGGLGYTF,TGTGCCAGTGCATCCGGGACAGGGGGCTTGGGCTACACCTTC
TRBJ1-3,NA,TRBV15,NA,CATSRDSRGGNTIYF,TGTGCCACCAGCAGAGATTCGCGGGGTGGAAACACCATATATTTT
TRBJ1-2,NA,TRBV6-5,TRBD1,CASRREQGSPYGYTF,TGTGCCAGCAGACGTGAACAGGGGAGCCCCTATGGCTACACCTTC
TRBJ1-6,NA,TRBV4-2,TRBD1,CASSSGRGQPPYNSPLHF,TGTGCCAGCAGCTCCGGCAGGGGACAGCCGCCTTATAATTCACCCCTCCACTTT
TRBJ2-7,NA,TRBV5-1,TRBD1,CASSSRTQTGREQYF,TGCGCCAGCAGCTCAAGAACCCAGACAGGGCGGGAGCAGTACTTC
TRBJ2-1,NA,TRBV14,NA,CASSQVGRGPNEQFF,TGTGCCAGCAGCCAAGTTGGCAGGGGCCCCAATGAGCAGTTCTTC
TRBJ1-4,NA,TRBV5-1,NA,CASSSTGGTEKLFF,TGCGCCAGCAGCTCAACGGGCGGCACCGAAAAACTGTTTTTT
TRBJ2-3,few,TRBV5-1,TRBD2,CASSLLAATDTQYF,TGCGCCAGCAGCTTACTAGCGGCGACAGATACGCAGTATTTT
TRBJ1-1,NA,TRBV5-1,TRBD1,CASSDPGQGATEAFF,TGCGCCAGCAGCGATCCGGGACAGGGGGCCACTGAAGCTTTCTTT
TRBJ1-5,once,TRBV7-2,NA,CASSFTGPRQPQHF,TGTGCCAGCAGCTTCACAGGACCGCGGCAGCCCCAGCATTTT
TRBJ2-7,NA,TRBV18,NA,CASSPGLVGGEQYF,TGTGCCAGCTCACCGGGGCTAGTAGGGGGCGAGCAGTACTTC
TRBJ2-1,few,TRBV5-1,TRBD2,CASSFRAGTSGRDEQFF,TGCGCCAGCAGCTTCCGGGCCGGGACTAGCGGGCGTGATGAGCAGTTCTTC
TRBJ1-2,few,TRBV30,NA,CAWSGSGLGYGYTF,TGTGCCTGGAGCGGTTCGGGCCTCGGGTATGGCTACACCTTC
TRBJ1-2,NA,TRBV19,NA,CASSIPGRRYGYTF,TGTGCCAGTAGTATCCCGGGACGGCGCTATGGCTACACCTTC
TRBJ1-1,NA,TRBV29-1,NA,CSALGYTEAFF,TGCAGCGCATTAGGGTACACTGAAGCTTTCTTT
TRBJ2-7,once,TRBV19,NA,CASSLIVNEQYF,TGTGCCAGTAGCCTGATAGTCAACGAGCAGTACTTC
TRBJ2-7,few,TRBV7-3,NA,CASSLTGTYHEQYF,TGTGCCAGCAGCTTAACCGGGACATACCACGAGCAGTACTTC
TRBJ1-2,once,TRBV19,NA,CATQARDSPYGYTF,TGTGCCACCCAAGCCAGGGATTCCCCGTATGGCTACACCTTC
TRBJ2-7,NA,TRBV20-1,TRBD2,CSANERGGRPLEQYF,TGCAGTGCTAATGAGCGGGGGGGCCGTCCTCTCGAGCAGTACTTC
TRBJ2-3,NA,TRBV18,TRBD2,CASSSSRGVSTDTQYF,TGTGCCAGCTCATCGTCTCGGGGGGTTAGCACAGATACGCAGTATTTT
TRBJ1-6,NA,TRBV7-3,NA,CASSFGQTNSPLHF,TGTGCCAGCAGCTTCGGACAGACGAATTCACCCCTCCACTTT
TRBJ1-6,NA,TRBV28,NA,CASGRTGGVFNSPLHF,TGTGCCAGCGGAAGAACAGGCGGCGTTTTTAATTCACCCCTCCACTTT
TRBJ2-2,once,TRBV27,TRBD1,CASAVDRDTGELFF,TGTGCCAGCGCTGTCGACAGGGATACCGGGGAGCTGTTTTTT
TRBJ2-5,NA,TRBV2,NA,CASSEPETQYF,TGTGCCAGCAGTGAACCAGAGACCCAGTACTTC
TRBJ1-2,NA,TRBV6-5,NA,CASSFVGGAEGYTF,TGTGCCAGCAGTTTCGTCGGGGGGGCGGAGGGCTACACCTTC
TRBJ2-1,NA,TRBV4-3,TRBD2,CASSQDSGFYNEQFF,TGCGCCAGCAGCCAAGATAGCGGGTTCTACAATGAGCAGTTCTTC
TRBJ2-1,NA,TRBV4-1,TRBD2,CASSPTRGAGINEQFF,TGCGCCAGCAGCCCCACCCGAGGAGCGGGAATCAATGAGCAGTTCTTC